This entry is about one T cell receptor beta chain. Antigen specificity is unknown. Per germline, CDR1 PRHDT and CDR2 FYEKMQ (reference sequence). The CDR3 totals 15 residues. V lost 5 bases and J lost 2, with 15 bases in between. Molecular barcoding with unique molecular identifiers was used for the TCRbeta library. Using its own MiXCR run on the PCR reads, TCRdb lists one record per CDR3 protein. The table includes approximately 79,000 distinct CDR3 sequences, 15% to 20% detected once. The sample belongs to a study of T-cell reconstitution after alpha-beta-depleted transplantation in children. Findings and limits, study-wide: TCRbeta diversity was high at day 60 in some patients (a result of surviving recipient T cells and thymic progenitors). Alpha-beta T cells present about two months after transplant were reported to originate from several hundred expanded graft clones. After one year, T-cell counts and TCRbeta diversity mostly came from new T cells.

The material was PBMCs, mostly from graft donor cells, obtained 360 days after TCRalphabeta/CD19-depleted stem cell transplant. This clonotype originated in a male patient aged 2 to 10 who had a stem cell transplant for acute lymphoblastic leukemia, so the T cells may come from the graft donor. J is TRBJ2-5 and V is TRBV13; D gene ambiguous. As DNA, the CDR3 is TGTGCCAGCAGCCCCCCCGGATTTGGGCAAGAGACCCAGTACTTC. Translation gives CASSPPGFGQETQYF.